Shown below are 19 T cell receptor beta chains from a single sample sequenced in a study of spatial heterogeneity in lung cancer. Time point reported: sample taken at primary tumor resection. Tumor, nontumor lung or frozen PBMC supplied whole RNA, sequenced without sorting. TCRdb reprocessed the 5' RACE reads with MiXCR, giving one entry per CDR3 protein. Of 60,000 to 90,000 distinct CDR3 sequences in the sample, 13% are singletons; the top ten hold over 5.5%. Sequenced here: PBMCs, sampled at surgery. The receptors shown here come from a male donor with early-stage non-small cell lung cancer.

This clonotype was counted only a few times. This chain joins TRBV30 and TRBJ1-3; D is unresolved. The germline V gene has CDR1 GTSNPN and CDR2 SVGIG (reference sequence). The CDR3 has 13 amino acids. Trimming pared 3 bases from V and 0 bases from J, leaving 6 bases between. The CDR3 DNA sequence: TGTGCCTGGAGCTCCAACTCTGGAAACACCATATATTTT. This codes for CAWSSNSGNTIYF.

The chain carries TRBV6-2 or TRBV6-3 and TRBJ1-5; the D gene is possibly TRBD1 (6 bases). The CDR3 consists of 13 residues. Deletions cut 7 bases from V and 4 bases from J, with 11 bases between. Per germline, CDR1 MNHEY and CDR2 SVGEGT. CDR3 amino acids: CASTRTVNQPQHF. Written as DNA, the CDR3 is TGTGCCAGCACCAGGACAGTGAATCAGCCCCAGCATTTT.

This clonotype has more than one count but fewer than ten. The DNA for the CDR3 is TGTGCCAGCAGTGAAATGGCCTTCTACGAGCAGTACTTC. It encodes CASSEMAFYEQYF. The genes are TRBV2 and TRBJ2-7; D unclear. V gave up 2 bases and J gave up 3 bases, with 8 bases separating them. This CDR3 has 13 residues. Germline CDR1 reads SNHLY; CDR2 reads FYNNEI.

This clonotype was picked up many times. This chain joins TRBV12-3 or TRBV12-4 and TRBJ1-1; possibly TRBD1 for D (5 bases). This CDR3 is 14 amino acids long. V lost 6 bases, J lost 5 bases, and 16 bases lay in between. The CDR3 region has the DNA TGTGCCAGCAGGCCCACGGACACCAGGACTGAAGCTTTCTTT. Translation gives CASRPTDTRTEAFF.

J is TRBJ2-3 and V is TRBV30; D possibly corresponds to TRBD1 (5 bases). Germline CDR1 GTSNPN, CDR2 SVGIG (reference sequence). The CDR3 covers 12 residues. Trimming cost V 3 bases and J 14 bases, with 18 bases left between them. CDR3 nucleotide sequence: TGTGCCTGGAGCACTTCAGGGCTTTCGGGGTATTTT. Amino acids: CAWSTSGLSGYF.

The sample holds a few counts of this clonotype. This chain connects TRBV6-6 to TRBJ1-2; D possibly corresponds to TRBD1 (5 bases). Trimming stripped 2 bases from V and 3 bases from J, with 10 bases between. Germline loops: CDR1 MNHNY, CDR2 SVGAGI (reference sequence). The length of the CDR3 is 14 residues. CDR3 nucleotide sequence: TGTGCCAGCAGTTACCTGGGGGAGGACTATGGCTACACCTTC. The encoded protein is CASSYLGEDYGYTF.

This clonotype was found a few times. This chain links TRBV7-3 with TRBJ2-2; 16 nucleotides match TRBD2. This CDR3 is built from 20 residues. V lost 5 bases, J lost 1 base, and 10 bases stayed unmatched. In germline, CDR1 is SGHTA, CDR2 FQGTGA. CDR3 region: CASSPIPGLAGGKNTGELFF. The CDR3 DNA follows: TGTGCCAGCAGCCCCATCCCGGGACTAGCGGGAGGGAAGAACACCGGGGAGCTGTTTTTT.

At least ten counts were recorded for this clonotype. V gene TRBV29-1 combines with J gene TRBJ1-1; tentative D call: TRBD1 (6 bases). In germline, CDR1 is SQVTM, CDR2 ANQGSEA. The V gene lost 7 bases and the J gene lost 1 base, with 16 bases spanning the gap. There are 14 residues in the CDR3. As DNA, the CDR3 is TGCAGCGCCCTAGGGGGGACGGCGAACACTGAAGCTTTCTTT. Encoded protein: CSALGGTANTEAFF.

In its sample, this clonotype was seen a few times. The CDR3 nucleotides read TGTGCCTGGAGTGGGGAGACCCAGTACTTC. Residues: CAWSGETQYF. This chain connects TRBV30 to TRBJ2-5; D uncertain. Germline values: CDR1 GTSNPN, CDR2 SVGIG (reference sequence). V lost 1 base and J lost 5, with 2 bases in between. The CDR3 loop spans 10 amino acids. The whole variable domain, filled in from reference TRBV30 and TRBJ2-5, reads SQTIHQWPATLVQPVGSPLSLECTVEGTSNPNLYWYRQAAGRGLQLLFYSVGIGQISSEVPQNLSASRPQDRQFILSSKKLLLSDSGFYLCAWSGETQYFGPGTRLLVL.

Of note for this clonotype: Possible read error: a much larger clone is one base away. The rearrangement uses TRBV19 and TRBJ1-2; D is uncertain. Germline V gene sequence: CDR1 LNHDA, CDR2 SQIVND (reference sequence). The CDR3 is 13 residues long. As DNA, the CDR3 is TGTGCCAGTAGTTATTCGGATAACTATGGCTACATCTTC. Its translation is CASSYSDNYGYIF.

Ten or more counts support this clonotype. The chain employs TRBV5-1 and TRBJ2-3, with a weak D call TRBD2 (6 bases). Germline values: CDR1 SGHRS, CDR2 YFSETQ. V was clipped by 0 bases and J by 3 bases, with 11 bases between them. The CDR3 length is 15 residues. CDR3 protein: CASSLGGRRTDTQYF. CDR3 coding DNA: TGCGCCAGCAGCTTGGGAGGGAGGAGGACAGATACGCAGTATTTT.

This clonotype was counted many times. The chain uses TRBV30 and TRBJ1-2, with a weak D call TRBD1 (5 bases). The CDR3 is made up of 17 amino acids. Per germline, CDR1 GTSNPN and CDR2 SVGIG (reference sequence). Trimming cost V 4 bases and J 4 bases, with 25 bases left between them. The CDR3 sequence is CAWTPRAARAIGYGYTF. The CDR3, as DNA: TGTGCCTGGACGCCCAGGGCGGCCAGGGCAATCGGCTATGGCTACACCTTC.

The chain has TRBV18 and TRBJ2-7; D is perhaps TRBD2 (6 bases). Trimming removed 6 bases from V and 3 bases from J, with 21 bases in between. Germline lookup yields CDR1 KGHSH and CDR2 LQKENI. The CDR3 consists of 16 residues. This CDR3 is CASSALSGVGHYEQYF. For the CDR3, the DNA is TGTGCCAGCTCGGCTCTATCGGGAGTCGGTCACTACGAGCAGTACTTC.

Here the CDR3 DNA reads TGTGCCAGCAGCCAAGAGCGCTCAGGGGGAGCCAAATACGAGCAGTACTTC. Translating it yields CASSQERSGGAKYEQYF. The rearrangement links TRBV4-2 to TRBJ2-7; 7 nucleotides line up with TRBD1. CDR3 length equals 17 residues. The germline CDR1 and CDR2 sequences are LGHNA and YNFKEQ. J was trimmed by 4 bases and V by 0 bases; bases with no gene match: 12.

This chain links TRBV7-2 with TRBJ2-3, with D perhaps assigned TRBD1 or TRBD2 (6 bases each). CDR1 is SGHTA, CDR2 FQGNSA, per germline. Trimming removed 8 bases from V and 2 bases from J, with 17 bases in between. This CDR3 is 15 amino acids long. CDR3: CASRGPVGSTDTQYF. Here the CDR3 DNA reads TGTGCCAGCCGGGGGCCCGTTGGGTCCACAGATACGCAGTATTTT.

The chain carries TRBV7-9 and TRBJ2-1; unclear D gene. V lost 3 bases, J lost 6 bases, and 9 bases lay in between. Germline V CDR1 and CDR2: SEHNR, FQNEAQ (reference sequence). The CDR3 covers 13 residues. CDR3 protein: CASSLQPGNEQFF. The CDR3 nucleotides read TGTGCCAGCAGCTTGCAGCCGGGCAATGAGCAGTTCTTC.

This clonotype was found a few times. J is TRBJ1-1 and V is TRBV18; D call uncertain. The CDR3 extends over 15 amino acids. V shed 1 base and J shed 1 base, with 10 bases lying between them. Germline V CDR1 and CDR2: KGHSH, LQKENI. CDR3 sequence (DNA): TGTGCCAGCTCACCACTTCCAGGCTCGAACACTGAAGCTTTCTTT. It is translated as CASSPLPGSNTEAFF. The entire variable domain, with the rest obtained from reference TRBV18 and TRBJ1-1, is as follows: NAGVMQNPRHLVRRRGQEARLRCSPMKGHSHVYWYRQLPEEGLKFMVYLQKENIIDESGMPKERFSAEFPKEGPSILRIQQVVRGDSAAYFCASSPLPGSNTEAFFGQGTRLTVV.

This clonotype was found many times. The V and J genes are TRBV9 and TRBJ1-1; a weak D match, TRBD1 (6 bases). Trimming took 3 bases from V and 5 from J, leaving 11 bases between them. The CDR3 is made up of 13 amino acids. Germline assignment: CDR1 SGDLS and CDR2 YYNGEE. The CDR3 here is CASSATTGTEAFF. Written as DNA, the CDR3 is TGTGCCAGCAGCGCAACGACAGGAACTGAAGCTTTCTTT.

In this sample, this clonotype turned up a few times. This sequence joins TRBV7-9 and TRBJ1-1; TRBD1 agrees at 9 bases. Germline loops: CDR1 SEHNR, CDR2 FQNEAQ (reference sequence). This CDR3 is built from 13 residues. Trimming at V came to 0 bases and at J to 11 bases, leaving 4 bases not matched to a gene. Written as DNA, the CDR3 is TGTGCCAGCAGCTTAGCGGGACAGGGTTTCGCTTTCTTT. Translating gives CASSLAGQGFAFF.